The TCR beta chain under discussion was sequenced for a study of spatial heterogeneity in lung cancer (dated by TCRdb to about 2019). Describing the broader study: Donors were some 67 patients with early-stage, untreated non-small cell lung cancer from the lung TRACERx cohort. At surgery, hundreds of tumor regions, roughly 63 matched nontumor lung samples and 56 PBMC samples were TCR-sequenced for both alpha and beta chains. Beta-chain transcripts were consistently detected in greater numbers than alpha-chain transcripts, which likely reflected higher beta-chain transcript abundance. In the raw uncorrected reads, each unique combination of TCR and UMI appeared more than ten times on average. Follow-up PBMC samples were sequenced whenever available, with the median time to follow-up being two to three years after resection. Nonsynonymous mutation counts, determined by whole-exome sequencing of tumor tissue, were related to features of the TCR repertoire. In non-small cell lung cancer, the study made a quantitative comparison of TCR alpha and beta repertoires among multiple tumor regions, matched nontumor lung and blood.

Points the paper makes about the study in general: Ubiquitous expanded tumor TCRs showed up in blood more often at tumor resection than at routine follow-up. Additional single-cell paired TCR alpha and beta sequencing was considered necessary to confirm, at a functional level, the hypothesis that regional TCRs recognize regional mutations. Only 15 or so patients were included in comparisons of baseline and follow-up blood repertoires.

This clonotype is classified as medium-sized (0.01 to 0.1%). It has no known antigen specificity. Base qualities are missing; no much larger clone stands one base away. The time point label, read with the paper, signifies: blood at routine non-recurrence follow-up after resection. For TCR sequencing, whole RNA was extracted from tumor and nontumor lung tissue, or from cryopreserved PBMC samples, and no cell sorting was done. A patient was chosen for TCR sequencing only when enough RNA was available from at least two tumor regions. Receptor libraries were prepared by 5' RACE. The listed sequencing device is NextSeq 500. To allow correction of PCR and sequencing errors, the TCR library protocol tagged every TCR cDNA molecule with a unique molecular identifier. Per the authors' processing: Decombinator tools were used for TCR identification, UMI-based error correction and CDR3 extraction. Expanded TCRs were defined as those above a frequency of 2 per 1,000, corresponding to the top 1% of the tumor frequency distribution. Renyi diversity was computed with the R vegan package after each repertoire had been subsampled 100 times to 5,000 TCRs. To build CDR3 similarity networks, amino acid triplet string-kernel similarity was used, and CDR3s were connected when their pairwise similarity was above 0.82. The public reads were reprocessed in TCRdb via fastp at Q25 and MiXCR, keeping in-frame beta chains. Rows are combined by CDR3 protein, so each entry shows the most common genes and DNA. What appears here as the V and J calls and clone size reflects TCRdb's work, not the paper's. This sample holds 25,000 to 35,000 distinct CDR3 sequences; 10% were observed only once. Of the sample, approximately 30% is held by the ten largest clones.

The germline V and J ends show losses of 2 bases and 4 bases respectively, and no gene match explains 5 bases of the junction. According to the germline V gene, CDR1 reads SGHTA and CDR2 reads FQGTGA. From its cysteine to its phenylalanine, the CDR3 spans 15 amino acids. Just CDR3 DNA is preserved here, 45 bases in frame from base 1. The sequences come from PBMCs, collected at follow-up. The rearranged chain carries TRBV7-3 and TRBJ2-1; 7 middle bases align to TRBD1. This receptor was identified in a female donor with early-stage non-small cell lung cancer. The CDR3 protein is CASSLDPGQYNEQFF. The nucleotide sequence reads TGTGCCAGCAGCTTAGACCCGGGACAGTACAATGAGCAGTTCTTC.